The 13 T cell receptor beta chains below come from one sample, sequenced in a study of TIL therapy for anti-PD-1-resistant metastatic lung cancer. Stated time point: pre-treatment sample, taken before nivolumab and TIL therapy. Pleural nodules or supraclavicular lymph nodes made up most of the excised metastases sampled. This was the immunoSEQ v3 assay. TCRdb keeps only in-frame clones here, not all; method: immunoSEQ multiplex PCR. The sample includes about 25,000 clones, roughly 72% of them seen just once. Sample: tumor tissue, taken at baseline. These receptors came from a person between 25 and 80 years old with non-small cell lung cancer.

This chain connects TRBV18 to TRBJ1-2; D is uncertain. Between the trimmed V and J ends, which lost 4 bases and 8 bases, there was a span of 14 bases. The CDR3 has 13 residues. The germline V gene has CDR1 KGHSH and CDR2 LQKENI. The CDR3 DNA reads TGTGCCAGCTCACTTGGGGAATCTGGCGGCTACACCTTC. As protein: CASSLGESGGYTF.

As concerns this clone: At one end, the junction sequence differs from germline, possibly due to a read error. The chain combines TRBV7-3 with TRBJ2-2; D possibly matches TRBD1 or TRBD2 (6 bases each). The CDR3 extends over 14 amino acids. From germline, CDR1 is SGHTA and CDR2 FQGTGA. CDR3 nucleotides: TGTGCCAGCAGCCTAGGGGGGAACCCCGGGGAGCTGTTTTTT. It is translated as CASSLGGNPGELFF.

The V gene is TRBV2, the J gene TRBJ1-1, with D maybe TRBD1 (5 bases). CDR1 and CDR2 from the germline V gene are SNHLY and FYNNEI. CDR3 length: 11 amino acids. V was pared by 6 bases and J by 3 bases, with 5 bases between. The CDR3 DNA reads as TGTGCCAGCAGAGGGGACACTGAAGCTTTCTTT. It is translated as CASRGDTEAFF. The whole variable domain, remainder taken from reference TRBV2 and TRBJ1-1, is EPEVTQTPSHQVTQMGQEVILRCVPISNHLYFYWYRQILGQKVEFLVSFYNNEISEKSEIFDDQFSVERPDGSNFTLKIRSTKLEDSAMYFCASRGDTEAFFGQGTRLTVV.

CDR3 coding DNA: TGTGCCAGCTCACCTTCCGGGACAGACTCCTACGAGCAGTACTTC. Protein sequence: CASSPSGTDSYEQYF. The chain recombines TRBV18 with TRBJ2-7; 7 bases are a match to TRBD1. This CDR3 has 15 amino acids. CDR1 and CDR2 from the germline V gene are KGHSH and LQKENI. The J segment lost 0 bases and the V segment lost 3 bases, leaving 5 bases of the junction unmatched.

The rearrangement uses TRBV13 and TRBJ2-3; 12 bases align to TRBD2. Germline-derived CDR1 and CDR2 are PRHDT and FYEKMQ (reference sequence). The CDR3 runs 16 residues. With V trimmed by 4 bases and J by 4 bases, 6 bases remained unmatched. The CDR3 here is CASSYPSGGAPDTQYF. The CDR3, as DNA: TGTGCCAGCAGCTACCCTAGCGGGGGGGCCCCAGATACGCAGTATTTT.

The chain has TRBV5-1 and TRBJ2-3, with 8 positions matching TRBD2. Germline trimming cut 4 bases from V and 3 bases from J; bases unmatched to any gene: 4. The CDR3 is 14 residues long. The germline V gene encodes CDR1 SGHRS and CDR2 YFSETQ. The DNA of the CDR3 is TGCGCCAGCAGCCCGGGACTAGGGACAGATACGCAGTATTTT. It is translated as CASSPGLGTDTQYF.

CDR3 bases: TGTGCCTGGAGCGGAAGCATCGGTGGCTACACCTTC. Its translation: CAWSGSIGGYTF. V is TRBV30 and J is TRBJ1-2, with D unclear. CDR3 length: 12 amino acids. Germline CDR1 GTSNPN, CDR2 SVGIG (reference sequence). Trimming cost V 3 bases and J 7 bases, with 12 bases left between them.

In this sample, this clone turned up a few times. J is TRBJ1-5 and V is TRBV7-2; 7 bases match TRBD1. Germline CDR1 is SGHTA and CDR2 is FQGNSA. The CDR3 covers 15 residues. The V gene end was trimmed by 4 bases and the J gene end by 3 bases; junction bases not matched to a gene: 6. The CDR3 DNA reads TGTGCCAGCAGCTCCCCGGGACAGTTCAATCAGCCCCAGCATTTT. It yields the protein CASSSPGQFNQPQHF.

This chain joins TRBV11-2 and TRBJ2-1; 8 bases map to TRBD1. The germline CDR1 and CDR2 sequences are SGHAT and FQNNGV. V lost 5 bases and J lost 6; bases outside the gene matches: 9. The CDR3 consists of 15 residues. The CDR3 DNA reads as TGTGCCAGCAGCCCCTCGACAGGGGTGGTCAATGAGCAGTTCTTC. This codes for CASSPSTGVVNEQFF.

In this sample, this clone turned up once. V is TRBV5-5 and J is TRBJ1-4, with no clear D. V dropped 0 bases and J dropped 14 bases, with 11 bases sitting between them. The CDR3 is 12 residues long. CDR1 is SGHKS and CDR2 is YYEKEE in the germline V gene (reference sequence). The CDR3 region is CASSLEAGRLFF. CDR3 sequence (DNA): TGTGCCAGCAGCTTGGAGGCGGGTCGGCTGTTTTTT.

The chain carries TRBV20-1 and TRBJ2-5; D gene ambiguous. The CDR3 has 11 residues. Germline V gene data show CDR1 as DFQATT and CDR2 as SNEGSKA (reference sequence). Trimming took off 5 bases at V and 3 bases at J, with 7 bases between the two ends. Here the CDR3 reads CSAWSKETQYF. The CDR3 DNA is TGCAGTGCTTGGTCCAAAGAGACCCAGTACTTC.

By sample fraction, this clone is medium-sized. The rearrangement uses TRBV4-3 and TRBJ1-6; D is possibly TRBD1 (5 bases). Germline V gene sequence: CDR1 LGHNA, CDR2 YSLEER. Trimming removed 4 bases at V and 2 bases at J, with 18 bases between. The CDR3 is 18 residues long. The CDR3 spells CASSPDPGGVAYNSPLHF. The CDR3 DNA reads as TGCGCCAGCAGCCCTGATCCGGGGGGGGTAGCCTATAATTCACCCCTCCACTTT.

This chain links TRBV6-5 with TRBJ2-7, with TRBD1 matching 9 bases. V lost 6 bases, J lost 2 bases, and 8 bases stayed unmatched. This CDR3 comprises 15 residues. From germline, CDR1 is MNHEY and CDR2 SVGAGI. The CDR3, as DNA: TGTGCCAGCAGCACAGGGGGCGTATATCCCTACGAGCAGTACTTC. This gives the protein CASSTGGVYPYEQYF.